This TCR beta chain was retrieved from a study of T cells after yellow fever vaccination. TCRdb processed the 5' RACE reads anew with MiXCR; each CDR3 protein has one entry. The repertoire has a few hundred thousand distinct CDR3 sequences, roughly a fifth of them found once; the top ten carry 13% to 15%. This clonotype appeared a few times. V was trimmed by 7 bases and J by 10 bases, leaving 14 bases between them. This CDR3 spans 13 amino acids. Germline CDR1 reads MNHNS; CDR2 reads SASEGT. The sequencing here drew on PBMCs, taken 15 days after the yellow fever booster vaccination. The chain links TRBV6-1 to TRBJ1-6, with a weak D call TRBD1 (6 bases). The sequence was collected from a man aged 25-45 years who received the YFV17D yellow fever vaccine. The CDR3 loop is CASTGELRSPLHF. The CDR3 coding sequence is TGTGCCAGCACAGGGGAATTGAGGTCACCCCTCCACTTT.